Detailed here is one T cell receptor beta chain. Its antigen is unknown. Qualities for individual bases were not recorded, and no much larger clone is one base off. The CDR3 spans 16 residues, from the cysteine through the phenylalanine. The kept DNA is CDR3 alone, 48 bases in frame from the first base. Deletion took 0 bases off V and 5 bases off J, with a span of 17 bases between the germline ends. In the germline V gene, CDR1 corresponds to SGDLS and CDR2 to YYNGEE. The data were taken from a study of cytomegalovirus exposure and HLA in healthy donors (dated by TCRdb to the late 2010s). Turning to the overall study: According to an earlier analysis of a few hundred of the donors, 150 million to 200 million T cells yielded over 90 million unique TCR beta sequences and approximately 280 Gb of sequence data. To decide whether each TCR beta V gene segment behaved as functional or pseudogenic, an earlier analysis of some 580 of the donors relied on high-throughput TCR beta sequencing. Alongside the repertoire data, information on donor age, sex, ethnicity and CMV serostatus was compiled. Both class I and class II loci were covered by HLA typing, at four-digit resolution. On average, roughly 200,000 unique TCR beta nucleotide sequences were sequenced per donor among some 420 genotyped donors of the cohort, with roughly 20% of those sequences being non-productive. A later analysis re-analyzed previously published TCR beta repertoires from about 730 donors and added high-resolution HLA genotyping to study TCR occurrence patterns. Every discovery cohort repertoire had been produced on one sequencing platform. About five DR-DQ haplotypes were treated as single units for association and clustering because of strong linkage in the cohort. Among the approximately 420 genotyped donors, more than 70% belonged to the genetic ancestry cluster associated with self-reported Caucasian donors. The study used immunosequencing to profile the T cell repertoires of about 670 subjects and linked those repertoires to cytomegalovirus serostatus. The study aimed to test whether signatures of past pathogen exposure could be identified by cataloging public T cell receptors. To predict cytomegalovirus infection status, the study combined high-throughput TCR immunosequencing, statistical association of individual TCRs with disease status, and machine learning. A later genetic analysis used genome-wide SNP genotypes for about 60% of the 666 donors, treating that subset as a discovery cohort. The later analysis used no new phenotypic data to find candidate immune exposures, relying instead on TCR beta sequences and their occurrence across donors. An early release that covered about 600 HLA-typed donors contained around 300 gigabases of sequencing data and tens of millions of unique TCR sequences. The number of typed donors differed by locus: roughly 620-630 for A, B, C, DRB1 and DQB1; 500 to 550 for DQA1; about 600 for DPA1; and some 470 for DPB1. Along with the approximately 650-subject first cohort, a separate validation cohort of over a hundred different subjects was used.

The paper's findings and limits, for the study overall: According to a later analysis, TCR association rates differed among HLA loci, with DRB1 alleles showing the most associated TCRs and HLA-C alleles showing the fewest. V-gene and J-gene trimming of TCR beta chains was associated with a missense DCLRE1C variant in a later genetic analysis, and the association was replicated in an independent cohort. In a later analysis, HLA-associated TCR beta chains showed more clonal expansion and lower generation probabilities than non-associated chains that were equally common. In a later analysis, around 15,000 TCR beta sequences were associated with specific HLA alleles at a false discovery rate of 0.05. Seventeen rarely observed V segments, including chromosome 9 orphons, were excluded from the earlier analysis of several hundred of the donors because counts were too low. The presence/absence analyses assumed that sequencing depth was roughly uniform across donors, and that assumption may not be true. A further reported finding was that TCR beta sequences accurately predicted the HLA-A and HLA-B alleles for most subjects in the first cohort. Some IMGT-functional V segments, including TRBV6-2 and TRBV6-3, could not be told apart with the 87-base-pair reads, so those segments were excluded. The authors suggested that the approach could potentially be extended to other disease states and immunological phenotypes. When HLA alleles, especially DR and DQ, strongly co-occurred, TCR associations were difficult to assign to individual alleles. HLA typing was unavailable for some donors at each locus, so association tests used only the typed subset. An earlier analysis of around 600 of the donors showed that most TCR beta V segments appeared in productive rearrangements either about 87% or about 30% of the time, which broadly matched IMGT annotations. Correlated functional status among segregating V segments might reflect linkage disequilibrium, but an unknown experimental factor could not be ruled out. The study gave a list of some 150 TCR beta chains associated with cytomegalovirus. In a later genetic analysis, fewer N-insertions in productive TCRs were reported among donors in an Asian-associated ancestry cluster than the roughly 700-donor mean. Most TCR sequences were seen in very few donors, while some public TCRs were found in many individuals. This cohort had only TCR beta chains sequenced, and the lack of alpha or paired-chain data limited which features could be detected. The only immune exposure information available for the cohort was CMV serostatus. The classifier was reported to diagnose cytomegalovirus status with high specificity and sensitivity in both the original and validation cohorts. A group of highly shared sequence variants was considered likely to be a technical artifact of the sequencing pipeline. A later analysis reported that several top co-occurrence clusters appeared linked to parvovirus B19, influenza, CMV and Epstein-Barr virus. Most CMV-associated TCR beta chains appeared to be HLA-restricted in a later analysis, and the HLA associations seemed to be driven largely by CMV exposure. Three of the identified cytomegalovirus-associated TCR beta chains were confirmed in vitro to be specific for cytomegalovirus antigens.

The cohort comprised some 730 healthy bone marrow donors. All cohort members were sampled while nominally healthy, although unrecorded immune exposures were likely present. The donor tested CMV seronegative, placing the donor among the approximately 360 seronegative members of the cohort. A peripheral blood sample was collected from each donor, and TCR beta sequencing was performed on peripheral blood mononuclear cells. The Qiagen DNeasy Blood Extraction Kit was used to extract genomic DNA from the blood cell samples. Library prep was done by the immunoSEQ multiplex PCR assay. For the multiplex PCR, a mixture combining 60 forward primers for TCR Vbeta segments and 13 reverse primers for TCR Jbeta segments was used. A multiplex PCR assay on genomic DNA amplified the CDR3 region of rearranged TCR beta genes. The amplified TCR beta libraries were sequenced on the Illumina HiSeq System as 87-base-pair reads. In the original analysis: A later analysis tallied around 82 million unique TCR beta chains across the approximately 670 repertoires, and approximately 12 million of those chains were shared by two or more donors. To remove PCR and sequencing errors, raw reads were error-corrected and collapsed into unique sequences using a nearest-neighbor algorithm that merged closely related sequences. V, D and J gene segments were assigned by aligning CDR3 sequences to IMGT reference sequences. For a sequence to be retained, a match of at least six nucleotides to both a V gene segment and a J gene segment was required. A rearrangement was called productive if the CDR3 had no stop codons and remained in frame with V and J, and every other rearrangement was called non-productive. CDR3 was defined according to IMGT convention as the region running from the second conserved V-encoded cysteine to the conserved J-encoded phenylalanine. The earlier analysis of about 500 of the donors excluded sequences that lacked an unambiguous match to a single V gene segment. An earlier analysis of about 600 of the donors called V segments functional above 56.7% productive rearrangements and segregating when the between-donor standard deviation exceeded 5%. A statistical classification framework was developed to diagnose cytomegalovirus status using the catalog of TCR beta chain sequences. In a later analysis, TCR nucleotide sequences were compared against IMGT/GENE-DB human TR gene sequences so that V and J genes could be assigned. In a later analysis, CDR3 sequences and most-parsimonious VDJ recombination scenarios were assigned using the TCRdist pipeline. A later analysis defined each TCR beta chain by its CDR3 amino acid sequence plus V-gene family, and excluded reads lacking a unique V-gene family. In a later analysis, around 600 highly shared, low-generation-probability nucleotide sequences were removed to address suspected cross-contamination and a sequencing artifact. A later analysis calculated a clonal expansion index for each public chain from normalized within-repertoire ranks of inferred template counts. Generation probabilities in a later analysis came from a VDJ recombination model fitted to out-of-frame rearrangements, and those results were checked against IGoR. A later analysis scored TCR-TCR, TCR-HLA and TCR-CMV co-occurrence with hypergeometric tests, applying a repertoire-size bias correction to TCR pairs. In a later analysis, false discovery rates were estimated by permuting HLA or CMV assignments 20 times. In a later analysis, co-occurring TCRs were grouped with DBSCAN, and TCRdist sequence similarity was added when clustering was performed within HLA-allele-positive subsets. Repertoires with fewer than 30,000 or more than 120,000 public chains were left out of co-occurrence clustering, as were several repertoires with anomalous nucleotide sharing. TCRdb took this table from immuneACCESS and kept in-frame rearrangements with V and J called. Such tables lack part of the clones; where checked against another copy, unresolved V genes explain under half of the gap, and the rest is unexplained. The V and J calls and clone size are taken from that table; D and trimming were inferred from the DNA. In all, the sample holds tens of thousands of clones, and around 76% of those were seen once. The ten largest clones capture over 2.5% of the sample.

The sequence derives from a man between 18 and 29 years old in good health and CMV-seronegative. Sequencing was done on a sample of PBMCs. The V and J segments used are TRBV9 and TRBJ1-2, with no reliable assignment of the D segment. The DNA sequence follows: TGTGCCAGCAGCGTAGCCACAGTGAAGAGTGGGTATGGCTACACCTTC. Its protein reads: CASSVATVKSGYGYTF.